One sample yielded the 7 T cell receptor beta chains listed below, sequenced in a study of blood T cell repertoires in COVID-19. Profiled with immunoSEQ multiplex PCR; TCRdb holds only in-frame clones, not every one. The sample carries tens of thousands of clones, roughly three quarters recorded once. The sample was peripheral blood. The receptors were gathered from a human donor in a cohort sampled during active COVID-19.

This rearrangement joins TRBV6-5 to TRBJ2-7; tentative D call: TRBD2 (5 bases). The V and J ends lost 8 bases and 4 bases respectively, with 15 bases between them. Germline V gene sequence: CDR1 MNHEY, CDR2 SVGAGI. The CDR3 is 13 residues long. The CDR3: CASGRADWYEQYF. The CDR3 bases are TGTGCCAGCGGTCGGGCGGACTGGTACGAGCAGTACTTC.

In DNA form, the CDR3 reads TGTGCCAGCAGCGCCGGGACAGGGGGTCGTCCCCAGCATTTT. It codes for CASSAGTGGRPQHF. The chain couples TRBV9 to TRBJ1-5; 11 nucleotides agree with TRBD1. The CDR3 is made up of 14 amino acids. In germline, CDR1 is SGDLS, CDR2 YYNGEE. J gave up 10 bases and V 3 bases, and 6 bases lay outside the gene matches.

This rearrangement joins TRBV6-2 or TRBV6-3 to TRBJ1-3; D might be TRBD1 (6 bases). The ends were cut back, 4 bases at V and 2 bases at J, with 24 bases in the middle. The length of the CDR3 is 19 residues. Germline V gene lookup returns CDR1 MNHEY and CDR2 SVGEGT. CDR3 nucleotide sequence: TGTGCCAGCAGTTCCGCTCCCGGGACACCGAAAGTAACTGGAAACACCATATATTTT. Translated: CASSSAPGTPKVTGNTIYF.

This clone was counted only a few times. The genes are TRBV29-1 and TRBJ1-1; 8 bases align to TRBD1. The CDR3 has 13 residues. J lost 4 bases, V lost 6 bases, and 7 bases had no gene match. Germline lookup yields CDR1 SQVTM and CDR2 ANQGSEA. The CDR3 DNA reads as TGCAGCGTAGAGGACAGGGCAGGCACTGAAGCTTTCTTT. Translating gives CSVEDRAGTEAFF.

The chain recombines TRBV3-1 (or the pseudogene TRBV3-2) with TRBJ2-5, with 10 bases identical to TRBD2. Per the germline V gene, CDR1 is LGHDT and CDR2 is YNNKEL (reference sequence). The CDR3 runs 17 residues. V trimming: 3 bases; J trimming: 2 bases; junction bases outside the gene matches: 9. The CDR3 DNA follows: TGTGCCAGCAGCCATTGGACTAGCGGAACCCTGCAAGAGACCCAGTACTTC. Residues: CASSHWTSGTLQETQYF.

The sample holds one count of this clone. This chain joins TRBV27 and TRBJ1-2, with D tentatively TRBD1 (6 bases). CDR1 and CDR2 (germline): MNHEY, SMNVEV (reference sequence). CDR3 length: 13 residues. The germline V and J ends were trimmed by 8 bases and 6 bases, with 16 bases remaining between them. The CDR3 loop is CASRTTGSHGYTF. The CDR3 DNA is TGTGCCAGCCGCACCACAGGGTCTCATGGCTACACCTTC.

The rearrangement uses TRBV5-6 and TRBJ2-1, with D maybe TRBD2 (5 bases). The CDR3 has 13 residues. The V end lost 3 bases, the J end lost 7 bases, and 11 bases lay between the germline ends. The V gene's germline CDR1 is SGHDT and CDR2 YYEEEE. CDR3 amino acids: CASSSYTRNEQFF. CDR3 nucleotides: TGTGCCAGCAGCTCGTATACTAGGAATGAGCAGTTCTTC.